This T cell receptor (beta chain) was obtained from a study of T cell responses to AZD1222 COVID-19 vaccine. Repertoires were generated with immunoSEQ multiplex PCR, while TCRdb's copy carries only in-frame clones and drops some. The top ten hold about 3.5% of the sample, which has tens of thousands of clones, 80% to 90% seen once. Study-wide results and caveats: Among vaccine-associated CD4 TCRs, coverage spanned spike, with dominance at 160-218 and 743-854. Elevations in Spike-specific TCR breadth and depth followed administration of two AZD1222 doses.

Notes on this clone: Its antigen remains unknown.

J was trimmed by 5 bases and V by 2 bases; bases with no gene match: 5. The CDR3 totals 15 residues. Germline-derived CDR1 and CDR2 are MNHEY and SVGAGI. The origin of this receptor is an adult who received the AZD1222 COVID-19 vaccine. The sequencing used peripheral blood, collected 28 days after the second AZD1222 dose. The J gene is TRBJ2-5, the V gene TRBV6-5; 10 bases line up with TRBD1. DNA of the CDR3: TGTGCCAGCAGTTACGCCGCGACAGGGGGCGAGACCCAGTACTTC. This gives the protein CASSYAATGGETQYF.